This record covers a single T cell receptor (beta chain). What it recognizes is unknown. This entry comes from a study of CD8+CD57+ T cells in acquired aplastic anemia. Study as a whole: An average of 3.2 ug of DNA was obtained from sorted CD4+ and CD8+ cells.

Patients who underwent sequencing had shown CD8+CD57+ cell expansion by flow cytometry. Each patient carried a diagnosis of severe acquired aplastic anemia. The CDR3 is 13 residues long. V was pared by 5 bases and J by 7 bases, with 9 bases between. The germline CDR1 and CDR2 sequences are LNHDA and SQIVND (reference sequence). Study-wide results and caveats: Shared by patients and controls, 25 to 30 CD8+ CDR3s were abundant in patients.

The TCR beta profiling, which covered VDJ combination and CDR3 sequence, was carried out using genomic DNA as the template. From the reads, TCRdb called clonotypes with MiXCR, one entry per CDR3 protein. This table has hundreds of thousands of distinct CDR3 sequences, about a third appearing once. The sequenced sample was sorted CD4+, CD8+, or CD8+CD57+ T cells (not recorded which) from PBMCs. The receptor was isolated from a human donor with aplastic anemia. This chain uses TRBV19 with TRBJ1-6, with D possibly TRBD1 on 5 matching bases. CDR3 loop: CASSGTGNSPLHF. CDR3 in DNA: TGTGCCAGTAGTGGTACAGGAAATTCACCCCTCCACTTT.